The clone carrying this T cell receptor (beta chain) was recorded many times. Its matching antigen is unknown. The data originate from a study of T cells in Graves' hyperthyroidism and ophthalmopathy. When ophthalmopathy did not progress within 18 months, Graves' hyperthyroidism was considered stable. Clinical symptoms, serum thyroxine, TRAb, thyroid ultrasound and orbital computed tomography informed diagnoses. Study observations and caveats: Among thyroid clonotypes expanded above 0.001, most also appeared in blood.

TCR beta CDR3 regions were amplified from RNA. HTBI primers drove first-round RT-PCR of the TCR CDR3. TCRdb passed the multiplex PCR reads through MiXCR, listing each CDR3 protein once. Of around 720,000 distinct CDR3 sequences in the sample, roughly 32% are singletons; the top ten hold more than 25%. The source material was blood. This receptor was obtained from a woman aged 40-49 years with Graves' hyperthyroidism.

This chain's CDR3 is CASSAGTSYEQYF. CDR3 nucleotide sequence: TGTGCCAGCAGTGCCGGGACCTCCTACGAGCAGTACTTC. The chain recombines TRBV6-2 or TRBV6-3 with TRBJ2-7, with D possibly being TRBD1 or TRBD2 (5 bases each). The CDR3 covers 13 residues. V lost 5 bases and J 0 bases, leaving 8 bases between the germline ends. Germline CDR1 is MNHEY and CDR2 is SVGEGT.